This TCR beta chain was sequenced for a study of regulatory T cells in long-lasting Graves disease. Study-level points and caveats: Whereas around 970 public clonotypes were shared by new patients, persistent patients shared more, at roughly 2,500.

Investigators prepared the TCR beta libraries by applying iRepertoire HTBI primers and Arm-PCR of CDR3 regions. TCRdb re-called the multiplex PCR reads through MiXCR, storing one row per CDR3 protein. The sample comprises hundreds of thousands of distinct CDR3 sequences, about 20% of which are singletons, and 29% rests with the top ten. Germline V gene lookup returns CDR1 MNHEY and CDR2 SVGEGT. The V end was cut by 2 bases, the J end by 1 base, with 23 bases between. The length of the CDR3 is 20 residues. Specified time point: persistent/refractory GD, antithyroid drugs over 5 years with positive TRAb. Construction of the TCR library relied on RNA isolated from PBMCs. Note on this clonotype: Its specificity is unknown.

The specimen was peripheral blood mononuclear cells (PBMCs), collected when the disease was refractory, from a patient treated with antithyroid drugs. This sequence was found in a female donor with Graves disease. The chain carries TRBV6-2 or TRBV6-3 and TRBJ2-2; the D gene is possibly TRBD2 (5 bases). DNA for the CDR3: TGTGCCAGCAGTTACCTTTCTGTGGGGAGCAACCCTAAGAACACCGGGGAGCTGTTTTTT. Protein: CASSYLSVGSNPKNTGELFF.